This T cell receptor beta chain is from a study of cytomegalovirus exposure and HLA in healthy donors. Primers included in the PCR were 60 Vbeta and 13 Jbeta primers. TCRdb's table, derived via immunoSEQ multiplex PCR, lists solely in-frame clones and lacks some. The sample lists 95,000 to 150,000 clones, 60% to 85% occurring once. V dropped 5 bases and J dropped 1 base, with 11 bases sitting between them. Per germline, CDR1 LNHDA and CDR2 SQIVND (reference sequence). The CDR3 is made up of 14 amino acids. The study, taken as a whole, reports: Among TCR beta chains of equal frequency, HLA-associated ones were more clonally expanded in a later analysis.

Worth noting for this clone: No antigen is known for it.

This chain links TRBV19 with TRBJ2-5, with D maybe TRBD2 (5 bases). The sequence derives from a man aged 45-65 years in good health and CMV-seronegative. The sample comprised PBMCs. CDR3 DNA sequence: TGTGCCAGTAGTCTAGGGAGATCCCAAGAGACCCAGTACTTC. It yields the protein CASSLGRSQETQYF.